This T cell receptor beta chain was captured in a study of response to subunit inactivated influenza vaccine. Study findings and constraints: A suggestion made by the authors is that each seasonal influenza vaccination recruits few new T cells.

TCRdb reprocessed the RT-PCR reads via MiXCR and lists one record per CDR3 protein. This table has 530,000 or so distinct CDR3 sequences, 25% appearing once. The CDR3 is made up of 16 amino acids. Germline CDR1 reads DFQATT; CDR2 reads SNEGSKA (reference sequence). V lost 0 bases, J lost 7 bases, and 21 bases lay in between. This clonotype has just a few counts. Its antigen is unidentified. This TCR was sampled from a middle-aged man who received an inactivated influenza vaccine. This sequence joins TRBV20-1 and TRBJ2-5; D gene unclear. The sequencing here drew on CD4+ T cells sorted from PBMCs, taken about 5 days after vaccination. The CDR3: CSAREWQAWMSATQYF. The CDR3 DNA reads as TGCAGTGCTAGAGAATGGCAGGCCTGGATGTCAGCGACCCAGTACTTC.